This TCR beta chain originates from a study of beta chain features in type 1 diabetes. Study observations and caveats: In the patient group, naive, central memory and Treg TCRB repertoires seemed more alike than in the healthy donor group. Insertions at VDJ junctions were less frequent in type 1 diabetes patients. These patients also deleted more nucleotides at the same junctions.

Since all of the isolated RNA was reverse transcribed, expressed TCRB transcripts were what got sequenced. Clones were read by immunoSEQ multiplex PCR, and TCRdb kept only the in-frame ones, dropping some. The table lists 810,000 or so clones, roughly 15% of them singletons, with 0.02% to 0.025% in the top ten. Germline-derived CDR1 and CDR2 are MNHNY and SVGAGI (reference sequence). The CDR3 spans 13 residues. Notes on this clone: Its specificity is unknown.

Source material: naive CD4+ T cells from blood. The chain employs TRBV6-6 and TRBJ2-5, with 8 bases matching TRBD1. The tail of the sequence fits TRBJ2-7 better, so the J call may be wrong. The clonotype comes from a woman between 18 and 29 years old in good health. The CDR3 protein is CASNRDRSYEQYF. As DNA, the CDR3 is TGTGCCAGCAATCGGGACAGGAGCTACGAGCAGTACTTC.